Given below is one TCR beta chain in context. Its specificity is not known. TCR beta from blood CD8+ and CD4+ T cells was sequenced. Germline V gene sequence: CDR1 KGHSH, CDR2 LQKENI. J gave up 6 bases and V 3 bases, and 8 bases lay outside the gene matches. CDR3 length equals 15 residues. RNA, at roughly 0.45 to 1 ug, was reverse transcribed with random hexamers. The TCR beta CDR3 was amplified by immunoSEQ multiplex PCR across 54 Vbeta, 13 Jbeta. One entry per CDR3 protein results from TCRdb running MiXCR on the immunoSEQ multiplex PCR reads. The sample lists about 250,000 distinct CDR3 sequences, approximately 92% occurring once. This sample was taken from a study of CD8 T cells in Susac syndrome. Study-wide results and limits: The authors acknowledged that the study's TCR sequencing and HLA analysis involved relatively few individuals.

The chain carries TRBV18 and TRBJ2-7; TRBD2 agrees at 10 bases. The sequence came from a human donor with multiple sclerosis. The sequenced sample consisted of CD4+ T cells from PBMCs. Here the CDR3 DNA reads TGTGCCAGCTCACCCGGGACTAGCGATCGAGGCGAGCAGTACGTC. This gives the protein CASSPGTSDRGEQYV.